The entry that follows covers one T cell receptor (beta chain) sequence. The antigen remains unidentified. The data are from a study of human T cells and chemical hapten exposure. Study information: Patients' scalps got diphenylcyclopropenone weekly throughout the approximately 25-week study. Epicutaneous patch tests delivered 0.01% DPC to the upper back, with evaluation at 6 days.

Study-wide results and limits: Expanded TCRs were compared with controls, and the expanded TCRs formed significantly more large CDR3 similarity clusters. TCRs above 1 in 1000 frequency stayed constant with DPC sensitization.

The length of the CDR3 is 13 residues. CDR1 SGHTA and CDR2 FQGNSA come from the germline V gene. Trimming pared 5 bases from V and 3 bases from J, leaving 11 bases between. Time point here: pre-sensitization, week 0. Treatment described: therapeutic diphenylcyclopropenone sensitization with weekly scalp DPC. TCRdb called the RACE reads again in MiXCR, with one record for every CDR3 protein. The sample comprises some 400,000 distinct CDR3 sequences, less than 6.5% of which are singletons, and 2.6% rests with the top ten. The sequences come from whole blood, collected in connection with sensitization to the hapten diphenylcyclopropenone (DPC). The rearrangement joins TRBV7-2 to TRBJ2-7; possibly TRBD1 for D (5 bases). The sequence derives from a woman aged 50 to 60 with alopecia areata. Some clones in this sample may be carry-over from other donors' samples. This CDR3 reads CASSLVDNYEQYF. The CDR3, as DNA: TGTGCCAGCAGCCTGGTGGACAACTACGAGCAGTACTTC.